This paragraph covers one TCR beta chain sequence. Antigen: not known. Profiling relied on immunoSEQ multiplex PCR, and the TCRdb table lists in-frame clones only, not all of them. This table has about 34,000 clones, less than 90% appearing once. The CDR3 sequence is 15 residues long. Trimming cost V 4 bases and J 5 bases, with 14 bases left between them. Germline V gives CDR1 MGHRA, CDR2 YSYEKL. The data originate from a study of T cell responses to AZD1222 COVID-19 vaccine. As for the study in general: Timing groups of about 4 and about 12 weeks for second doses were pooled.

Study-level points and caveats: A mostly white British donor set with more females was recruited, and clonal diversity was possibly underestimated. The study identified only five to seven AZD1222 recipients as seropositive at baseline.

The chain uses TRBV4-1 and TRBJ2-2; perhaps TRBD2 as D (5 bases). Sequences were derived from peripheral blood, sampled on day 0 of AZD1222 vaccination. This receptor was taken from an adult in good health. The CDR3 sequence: CASSPERGRTGELFF. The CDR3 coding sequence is TGCGCCAGCAGCCCAGAGAGAGGGCGGACCGGGGAGCTGTTTTTT.